One sample yielded the 18 T cell receptor beta chains listed below, sequenced in a study of blood T cell repertoires in COVID-19. The repertoire was sequenced with immunoSEQ multiplex PCR; TCRdb's copy has only in-frame clones and lacks some. The data show some 87,000 clones, around 82% seen once. Material: peripheral blood. Source of these receptors: a man aged 50-59 years who had recovered from COVID-19.

The chain couples TRBV7-9 to TRBJ2-3; 7 positions match TRBD1. This CDR3 has 14 residues. J was trimmed by 2 bases and V by 3 bases; bases with no gene match: 2. Germline V CDR1 and CDR2: SEHNR, FQNEAQ (reference sequence). The CDR3, as DNA: TGTGCCAGCAGCTTTGGGACAGTCACAGATACGCAGTATTTT. This gives the protein CASSFGTVTDTQYF.

V and J are TRBV10-2 and TRBJ2-5; D possibly corresponds to TRBD2 (5 bases). The CDR3 has 13 residues. V gave up 5 bases and J gave up 4 bases, with 11 bases separating them. Per germline, CDR1 WSHSY and CDR2 SAAADI. CDR3 sequence (DNA): TGCGCCAGCAGTTACGGGGTACGAGAGACCCAGTACTTC. It is translated as CASSYGVRETQYF.

V and J are TRBV18 and TRBJ2-5; D is possibly TRBD2 (6 bases). There are 13 residues in the CDR3. The V gene's germline CDR1 is KGHSH and CDR2 LQKENI. The V end was cut by 2 bases, the J end by 5 bases, with 9 bases between. DNA of the CDR3: TGTGCCAGCTCACCAGGGCTAGCGGAGACCCAGTACTTC. Its protein is CASSPGLAETQYF.

The chain joins TRBV28 to TRBJ2-5; D is possibly TRBD2 (7 bases). The CDR3 contains 15 residues. With 3 bases removed from V and 4 bases from J, the gap between germline ends came to 15 bases. Germline lookup yields CDR1 MDHEN and CDR2 SYDVKM. The CDR3 loop is CASSFVGGAGETQYF. The CDR3 coding sequence is TGTGCCAGCAGTTTCGTGGGGGGGGCTGGAGAGACCCAGTACTTC.

This chain uses TRBV28 with TRBJ2-7, with D perhaps matching TRBD2 (6 bases). CDR3 length: 15 residues. CDR1 is MDHEN, CDR2 SYDVKM, per germline. Trimming removed 6 bases from V and 6 bases from J, with 21 bases in between. The CDR3: CASSSMAGLKGEQYF. As DNA, the CDR3 is TGTGCCAGCAGCTCAATGGCGGGACTTAAGGGCGAGCAGTACTTC.

The chain recombines TRBV24-1 with TRBJ2-1; D might be TRBD2 (6 bases). With 2 bases removed from V and 3 bases from J, the gap between germline ends came to 13 bases. This CDR3 spans 16 amino acids. Germline values: CDR1 KGHDR, CDR2 SFDVKD. The CDR3 region has the DNA TGTGCCACCAGTGATTCGAGCGCGGGATACTACAATGAGCAGTTCTTC. Its protein is CATSDSSAGYYNEQFF.

This rearrangement joins TRBV4-2 to TRBJ2-3; D is ambiguous. V gave up 6 bases and J gave up 7 bases, with 14 bases separating them. The germline gives CDR1 LGHNA, CDR2 YNFKEQ. CDR3 size: 13 residues. This CDR3 reads CASSRRPGNTQYF. The CDR3 bases are TGTGCCAGCAGTCGCCGACCGGGTAATACGCAGTATTTT.

This sequence joins TRBV5-6 and TRBJ2-5; 7 nucleotides align to TRBD1. V was clipped by 4 bases and J by 2 bases; unmatched bases: 5. From germline, CDR1 is SGHDT and CDR2 YYEEEE. The CDR3 extends over 14 amino acids. This CDR3 reads CASSTRDRQETQYF. In DNA, the CDR3 is TGTGCCAGCAGCACACGGGACAGACAAGAGACCCAGTACTTC.

DNA of the CDR3: TGCGCCAGCAGAGGGGGAGCGGGAGTGGCAAATGAGCAGTTCTTC. It yields the protein CASRGGAGVANEQFF. This rearrangement joins TRBV10-2 to TRBJ2-1; 8 nucleotides match TRBD2. The CDR3 is 15 amino acids. Per the germline V gene, CDR1 is WSHSY and CDR2 is SAAADI. The V and J ends lost 6 bases and 7 bases, in that order; junction bases with no gene match: 11.

CDR3 residues: CASSPTRTEYYGYTF. The CDR3 nucleotides read TGTGCCAGCTCACCGACCAGGACTGAGTACTATGGCTACACCTTC. The chain links TRBV18 to TRBJ1-2; no definite D call. The germline V gene has CDR1 KGHSH and CDR2 LQKENI. V was shortened by 3 bases and J by 3 bases, with 14 bases between the two germline ends. The CDR3 length is 15 residues.

This clone was observed a single time. This rearrangement joins TRBV6-5 to TRBJ2-5; D gene unclear. V was pared by 7 bases and J by 5 bases, with 14 bases between. Looked up from germline, CDR1 is MNHEY and CDR2 is SVGAGI. The CDR3 length is 13 residues. The CDR3 coding sequence is TGTGCCAGCAACGTGTATATTAGTGAGACCCAGTACTTC. Protein sequence: CASNVYISETQYF.

The chain couples TRBV30 to TRBJ1-3; D perhaps matches TRBD1 (5 bases). This CDR3 spans 16 amino acids. Germline V gene lookup returns CDR1 GTSNPN and CDR2 SVGIG (reference sequence). V lost 2 bases and J 0 bases, leaving 14 bases between the germline ends. This chain's CDR3 is CAWSQGSSFSGNTIYF. The CDR3 DNA sequence: TGTGCCTGGAGTCAGGGTTCCTCTTTCTCTGGAAACACCATATATTTT.

The gene calls are TRBV11-2 and TRBJ1-6; D might be TRBD1 (5 bases). The V end lost 2 bases, the J end lost 9 bases, and 14 bases lay between the germline ends. CDR3 length: 15 residues. From germline, CDR1 is SGHAT and CDR2 FQNNGV. The CDR3 here is CASSLWGGGGSPLHF. The CDR3 coding sequence is TGTGCCAGCAGCTTATGGGGTGGGGGGGGTTCACCCCTCCACTTT.

This chain uses TRBV28 with TRBJ1-2; D not resolved. The V end was cut by 5 bases, the J end by 4 bases, with 11 bases between. The CDR3 has 13 amino acids. The germline V gene encodes CDR1 MDHEN and CDR2 SYDVKM. The CDR3 nucleotides are TGTGCCAGCAGTGCCACAGCGGCCTATGGCTACACCTTC. It yields the protein CASSATAAYGYTF.

The chain combines TRBV10-1 with TRBJ2-7; 7 nucleotides match TRBD1. This CDR3 contains 13 residues. Germline trimming cut 0 bases from V and 6 bases from J; bases unmatched to any gene: 2. Germline assignment: CDR1 WNHNN and CDR2 SYGVQD (reference sequence). CDR3 sequence (DNA): TGCGCCAGCAGTGAGTCGAGACAGGGCGAGCAGTACTTC. Its protein is CASSESRQGEQYF.

V is TRBV25-1 and J is TRBJ2-1; TRBD1 aligns across 10 bases. The CDR3 is 16 amino acids. Germline V CDR1 and CDR2: MGHDK, SYGVNS. Germline trimming cut 4 bases from V and 7 bases from J; bases unmatched to any gene: 10. CDR3 nucleotides: TGTGCCAGCAGTGGGACAGACAGGGGGCGTTTGAATGAGCAGTTCTTC. It translates to CASSGTDRGRLNEQFF.

This chain joins TRBV16 and TRBJ2-1; tentative D call: TRBD2 (6 bases). Trimming removed 2 bases at V and 4 bases at J, with 15 bases between. CDR3 size: 16 residues. Germline V lookup: CDR1 KGHSY, CDR2 FQNENV. Written as DNA, the CDR3 is TGTGCCAGCAGCCAAAATAGAATGACTAGTTACAATGAGCAGTTCTTC. It codes for CASSQNRMTSYNEQFF. Filled out from reference TRBV16 and TRBJ2-1, the complete variable domain reads GEEVAQTPKHLVRGEGQKAKLYCAPIKGHSYVFWYQQVLKNEFKFLISFQNENVFDETGMPKERFSAKCLPNSPCSLEIQATKLEDSAVYFCASSQNRMTSYNEQFFGPGTRLTVL.

The chain is built from TRBV5-4 and TRBJ2-2; the D is unclear. Germline V gene data show CDR1 as SGHNT and CDR2 as YYREEE (reference sequence). Trimming left V 1 base short and J 5 bases short, with 3 bases between. The CDR3 runs to 12 residues. CDR3 DNA: TGTGCCAGCAGCTTGTATACCGGGGAGCTGTTTTTT. This translates into CASSLYTGELFF. The full variable domain, with the rest looked up from reference TRBV5-4 and TRBJ2-2, is ETGVTQSPTHLIKTRGQQVTLRCSSQSGHNTVSWYQQALGQGPQFIFQYYREEENGRGNFPPRFSGLQFPNYSSELNVNALELDDSALYLCASSLYTGELFFGEGSRLTVL.